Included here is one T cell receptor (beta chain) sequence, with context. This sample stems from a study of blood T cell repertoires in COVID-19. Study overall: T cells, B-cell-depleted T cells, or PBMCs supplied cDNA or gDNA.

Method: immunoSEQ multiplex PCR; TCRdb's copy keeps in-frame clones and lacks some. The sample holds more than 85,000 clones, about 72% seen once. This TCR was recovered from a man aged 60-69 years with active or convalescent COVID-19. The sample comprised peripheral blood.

The CDR3 is CASSYSETRGEKLFF. The CDR3 region has the DNA TGTGCCAGCAGTTACTCGGAGACACGGGGTGAAAAACTGTTTTTT. The genes are TRBV6-2 or TRBV6-3 and TRBJ1-4, with D unclear. Germline-derived CDR1 and CDR2 are MNHEY and SVGEGT. The CDR3 runs to 15 residues. Trimming removed 0 bases at V and 7 bases at J, with 12 bases between.